The rows below give T cell receptor beta chains drawn from one sample of a study of blood T cell repertoires in COVID-19. This table comes from immunoSEQ multiplex PCR, and its TCRdb copy is limited to in-frame clones, with some not included. The sample lists some 220,000 clones; over 75% were seen once. Sample: peripheral blood. The receptors shown here come from a human donor in a cohort sampled during active COVID-19. Each CDR3 is given with its conserved first and last residue. The order of the fields is J gene, V gene, CDR3 protein.

J: TRBJ2-5; V: TRBV5-1; CDR3: CASSSLKQGARETQYF
J: TRBJ1-1; V: TRBV18; CDR3: CASSPGVDREAFF
J: TRBJ2-2; V: TRBV7-6; CDR3: CASSLGQGADGELFF
J: TRBJ2-3; V: TRBV10-3; CDR3: CASRDRGRDTQYF
J: TRBJ2-7; V: TRBV3-1/TRBV3-2; CDR3: CASSQVSYEQYF
J: TRBJ2-2; V: TRBV5-1; CDR3: CASSLGSTKGSELFF
J: TRBJ1-2; V: TRBV2; CDR3: CASRRFKEGYTF
J: TRBJ1-1; V: TRBV19; CDR3: CASRQEGATEAFF
J: TRBJ2-2; V: TRBV21-1; CDR3: CASSKVPSGGPANTGELFF
J: TRBJ2-7; V: TRBV6-1; CDR3: CASSEAVGSLGYEQYF
J: TRBJ1-1; V: TRBV5-1; CDR3: CASSLGGPVNTEAFF
J: TRBJ2-2; V: TRBV9; CDR3: CASSPSGMGPNTGELFF
J: TRBJ1-5; V: TRBV19; CDR3: CASAGGWGQPQHF
J: TRBJ2-5; V: TRBV28; CDR3: CASSWTGGFQETQYF
J: TRBJ2-2; V: TRBV4-1; CDR3: CASSQLAGFNTGELFF
J: TRBJ2-7; V: TRBV5-1; CDR3: CASSFQGVSSYEQYF